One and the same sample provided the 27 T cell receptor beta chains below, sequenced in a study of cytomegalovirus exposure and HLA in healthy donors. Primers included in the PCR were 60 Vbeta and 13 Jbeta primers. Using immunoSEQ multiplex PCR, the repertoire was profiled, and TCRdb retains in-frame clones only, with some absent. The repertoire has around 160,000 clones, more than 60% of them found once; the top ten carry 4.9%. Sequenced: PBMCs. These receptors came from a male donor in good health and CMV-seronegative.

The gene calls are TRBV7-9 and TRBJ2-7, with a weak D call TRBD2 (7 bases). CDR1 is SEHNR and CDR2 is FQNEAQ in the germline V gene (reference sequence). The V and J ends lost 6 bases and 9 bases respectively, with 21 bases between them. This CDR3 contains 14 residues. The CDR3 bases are TGTGCCAGCAGTAAAGGGGAGGGGGGGATCGCGCAGTACTTC. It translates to CASSKGEGGIAQYF.

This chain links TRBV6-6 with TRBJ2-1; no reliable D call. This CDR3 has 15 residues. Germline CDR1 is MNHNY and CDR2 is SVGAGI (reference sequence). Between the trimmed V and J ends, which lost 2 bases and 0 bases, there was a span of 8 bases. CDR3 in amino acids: CASSYRVSSYNEQFF. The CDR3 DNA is TGTGCCAGCAGTTACCGGGTCAGCTCCTACAATGAGCAGTTCTTC.

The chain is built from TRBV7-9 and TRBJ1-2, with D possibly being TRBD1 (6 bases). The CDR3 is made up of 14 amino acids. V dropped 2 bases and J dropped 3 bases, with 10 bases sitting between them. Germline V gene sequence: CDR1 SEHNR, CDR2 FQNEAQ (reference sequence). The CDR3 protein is CASSLLQGDYGYTF. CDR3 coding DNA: TGTGCCAGCAGCTTATTACAGGGTGACTATGGCTACACCTTC.

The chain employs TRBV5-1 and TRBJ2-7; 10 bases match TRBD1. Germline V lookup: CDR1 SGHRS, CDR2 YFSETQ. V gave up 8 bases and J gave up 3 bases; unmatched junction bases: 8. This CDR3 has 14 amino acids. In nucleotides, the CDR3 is TGCGCCAGTCGTGTCGGGACAGGGGACTACGAGCAGTACTTC. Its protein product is CASRVGTGDYEQYF.

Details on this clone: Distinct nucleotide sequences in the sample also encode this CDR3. The CDR3 loop is CASSLDGGNYGYTF. CDR3 nucleotides: TGTGCCAGCAGCTTAGATGGAGGGAACTATGGCTACACCTTC. The chain links TRBV7-9 to TRBJ1-2; D remains unclear. The CDR3 is 14 amino acids. Germline values: CDR1 SEHNR, CDR2 FQNEAQ (reference sequence). Trimming left V 1 base short and J 2 bases short, with 8 bases between.

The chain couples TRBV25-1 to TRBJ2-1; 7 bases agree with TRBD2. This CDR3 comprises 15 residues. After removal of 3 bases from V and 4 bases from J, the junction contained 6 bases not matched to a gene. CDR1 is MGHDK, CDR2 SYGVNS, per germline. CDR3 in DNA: TGTGCCAGCAGTGAGGGCGGGGGTGGATACAATGAGCAGTTCTTC. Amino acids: CASSEGGGGYNEQFF.

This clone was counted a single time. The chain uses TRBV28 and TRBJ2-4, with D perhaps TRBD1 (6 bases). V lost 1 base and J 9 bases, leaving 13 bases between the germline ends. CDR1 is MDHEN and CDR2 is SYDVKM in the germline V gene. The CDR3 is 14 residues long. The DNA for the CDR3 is TGTGCCAGCAGTTTATCAGCAGGGGAAGCCATTCAGTACTTC. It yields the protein CASSLSAGEAIQYF.

The CDR3 DNA reads TGTGCCAGTACAGGGGACCCGATGGGGCCCCAGCATTTT. This sequence encodes CASTGDPMGPQHF. The chain employs TRBV19 and TRBJ1-5; TRBD1 might be the D (6 bases). The CDR3 runs to 13 residues. Trimming took 7 bases from V and 9 from J, leaving 16 bases between them. Germline-derived CDR1 and CDR2 are LNHDA and SQIVND (reference sequence).

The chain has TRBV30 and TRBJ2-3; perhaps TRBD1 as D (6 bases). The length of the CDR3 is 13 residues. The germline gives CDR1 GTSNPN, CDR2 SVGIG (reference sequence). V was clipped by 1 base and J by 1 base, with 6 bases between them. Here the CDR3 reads CAWSGTGTDTQYF. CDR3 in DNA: TGTGCCTGGAGTGGGACAGGCACAGATACGCAGTATTTT.

CDR3 nucleotides: TGTGCCAGCAGTCCTACAGGGGACTCCTATGGCTACACCTTC. Protein product: CASSPTGDSYGYTF. The chain joins TRBV9 to TRBJ1-2, with 7 positions matching TRBD1. Trimming at V came to 5 bases and at J to 4 bases, leaving 8 bases not matched to a gene. There are 14 residues in the CDR3. Looked up from germline, CDR1 is SGDLS and CDR2 is YYNGEE. Variable domain in full (rest from reference TRBV9 and TRBJ1-2): DSGVTQTPKHLITATGQRVTLRCSPRSGDLSVYWYQQSLDQGLQFLIQYYNGEERAKGNILERFSAQQFPDLHSELNLSSLELGDSALYFCASSPTGDSYGYTFGSGTRLTVV.

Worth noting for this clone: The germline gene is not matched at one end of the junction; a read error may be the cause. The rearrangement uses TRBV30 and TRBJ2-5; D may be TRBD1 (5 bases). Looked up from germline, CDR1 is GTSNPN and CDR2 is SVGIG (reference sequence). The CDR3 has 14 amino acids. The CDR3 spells CAWSVRSGQEAQYF. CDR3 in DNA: TGTGCCTGGAGTGTACGGTCAGGGCAAGAGGCCCAGTACTTC.

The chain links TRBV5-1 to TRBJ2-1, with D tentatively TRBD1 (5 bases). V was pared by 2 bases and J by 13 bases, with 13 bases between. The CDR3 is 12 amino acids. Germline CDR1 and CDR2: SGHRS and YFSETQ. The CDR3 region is CASSLRGSPQFF. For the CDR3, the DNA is TGCGCCAGCAGCTTAAGGGGCAGCCCACAGTTCTTC.

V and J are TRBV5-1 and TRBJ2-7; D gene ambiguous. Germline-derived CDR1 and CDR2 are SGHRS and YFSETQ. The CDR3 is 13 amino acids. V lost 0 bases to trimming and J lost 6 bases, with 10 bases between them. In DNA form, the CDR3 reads TGCGCCAGCAGCTTGGGGAGTTTCAGCGAGCAGTACTTC. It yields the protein CASSLGSFSEQYF.

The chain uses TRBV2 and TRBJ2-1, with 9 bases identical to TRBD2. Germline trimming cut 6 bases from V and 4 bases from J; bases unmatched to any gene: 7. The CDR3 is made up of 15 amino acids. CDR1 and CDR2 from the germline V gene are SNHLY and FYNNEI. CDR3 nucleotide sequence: TGTGCCAGCAGCTCTCTAGCGGGATTATACAATGAGCAGTTCTTC. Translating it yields CASSSLAGLYNEQFF.

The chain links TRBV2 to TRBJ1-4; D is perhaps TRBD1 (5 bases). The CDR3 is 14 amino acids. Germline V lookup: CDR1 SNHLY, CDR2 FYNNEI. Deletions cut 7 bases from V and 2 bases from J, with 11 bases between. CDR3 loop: CASKATATNEKLFF. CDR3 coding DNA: TGTGCCAGCAAAGCGACAGCCACTAATGAAAAACTGTTTTTT.

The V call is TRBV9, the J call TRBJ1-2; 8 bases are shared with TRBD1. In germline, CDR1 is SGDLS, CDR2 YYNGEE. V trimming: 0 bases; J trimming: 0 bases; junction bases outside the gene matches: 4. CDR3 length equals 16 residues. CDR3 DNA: TGTGCCAGCAGCGTAGGGGACAGGACCCCTAACTATGGCTACACCTTC. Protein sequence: CASSVGDRTPNYGYTF.

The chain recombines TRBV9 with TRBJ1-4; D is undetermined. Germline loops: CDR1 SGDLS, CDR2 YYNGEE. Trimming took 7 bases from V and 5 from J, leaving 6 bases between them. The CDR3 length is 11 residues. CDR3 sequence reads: CASGENEKLFF. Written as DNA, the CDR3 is TGTGCCAGCGGGGAGAATGAAAAACTGTTTTTT.

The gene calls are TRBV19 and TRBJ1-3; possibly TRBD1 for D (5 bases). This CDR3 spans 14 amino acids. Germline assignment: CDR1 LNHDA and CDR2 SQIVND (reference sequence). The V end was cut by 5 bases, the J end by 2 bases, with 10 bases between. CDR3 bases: TGTGCCAGTAGTTCGCGGGGCGCTGGAAACACCATATATTTT. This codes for CASSSRGAGNTIYF.

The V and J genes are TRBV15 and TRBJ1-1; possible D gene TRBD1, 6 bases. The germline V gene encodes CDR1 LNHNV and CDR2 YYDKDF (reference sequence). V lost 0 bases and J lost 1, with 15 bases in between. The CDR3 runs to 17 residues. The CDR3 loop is CATSRDLTGTTNTEAFF. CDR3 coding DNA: TGTGCCACCAGCAGAGATCTAACTGGGACAACGAACACTGAAGCTTTCTTT.

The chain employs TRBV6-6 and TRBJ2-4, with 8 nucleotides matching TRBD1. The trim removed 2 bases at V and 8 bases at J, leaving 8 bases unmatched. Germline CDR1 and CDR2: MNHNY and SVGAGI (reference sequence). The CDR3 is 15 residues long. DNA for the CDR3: TGTGCCAGCAGTTACAGGCAGGGGGCGAAGGACATTCAGTACTTC. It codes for CASSYRQGAKDIQYF.

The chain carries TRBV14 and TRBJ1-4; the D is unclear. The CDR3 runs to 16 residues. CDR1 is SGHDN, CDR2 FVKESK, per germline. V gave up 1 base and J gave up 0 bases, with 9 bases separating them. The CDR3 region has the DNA TGTGCCAGCAGCCAAGTCTTAAGCGCAACTAATGAAAAACTGTTTTTT. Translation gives CASSQVLSATNEKLFF. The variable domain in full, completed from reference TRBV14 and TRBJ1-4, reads EAGVTQFPSHSVIEKGQTVTLRCDPISGHDNLYWYRRVMGKEIKFLLHFVKESKQDESGMPNNRFLAERTGGTYSTLKVQPAELEDSGVYFCASSQVLSATNEKLFFGSGTQLSVL.

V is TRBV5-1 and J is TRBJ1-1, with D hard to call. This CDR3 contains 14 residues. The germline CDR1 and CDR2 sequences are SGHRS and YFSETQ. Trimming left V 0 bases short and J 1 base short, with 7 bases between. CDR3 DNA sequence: TGCGCCAGCAGCTTGGGTCGTCCGAACACTGAAGCTTTCTTT. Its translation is CASSLGRPNTEAFF. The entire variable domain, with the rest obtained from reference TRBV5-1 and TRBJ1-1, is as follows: KAGVTQTPRYLIKTRGQQVTLSCSPISGHRSVSWYQQTPGQGLQFLFEYFSETQRNKGNFPGRFSGRQFSNSRSEMNVSTLELGDSALYLCASSLGRPNTEAFFGQGTRLTVV.

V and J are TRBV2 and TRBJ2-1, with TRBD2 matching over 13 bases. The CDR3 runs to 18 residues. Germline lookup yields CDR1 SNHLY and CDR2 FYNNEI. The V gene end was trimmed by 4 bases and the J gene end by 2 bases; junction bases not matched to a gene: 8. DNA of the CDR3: TGTGCCAGCAGTGGCGGGACTAGCGGGGACTCCGCCTACAATGAGCAGTTCTTC. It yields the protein CASSGGTSGDSAYNEQFF.

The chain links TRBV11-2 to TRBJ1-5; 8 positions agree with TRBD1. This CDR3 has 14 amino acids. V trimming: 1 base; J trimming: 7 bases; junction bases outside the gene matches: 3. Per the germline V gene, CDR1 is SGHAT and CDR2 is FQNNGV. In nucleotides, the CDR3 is TGTGCCAGCAGCTTAGGGACAGGGTTACAGCCCCAGCATTTT. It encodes CASSLGTGLQPQHF.

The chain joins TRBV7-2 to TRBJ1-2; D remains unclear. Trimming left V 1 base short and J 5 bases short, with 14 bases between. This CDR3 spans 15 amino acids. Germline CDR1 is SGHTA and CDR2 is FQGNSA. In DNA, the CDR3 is TGTGCCAGCAGCTTAGATCCTCGGCGGGTGTATGGCTACACCTTC. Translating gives CASSLDPRRVYGYTF.

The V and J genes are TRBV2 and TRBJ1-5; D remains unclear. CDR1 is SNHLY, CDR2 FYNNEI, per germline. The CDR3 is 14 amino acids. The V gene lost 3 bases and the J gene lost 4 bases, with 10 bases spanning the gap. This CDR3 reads CASSDVADNQPQHF. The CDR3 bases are TGTGCCAGCAGTGACGTGGCAGATAATCAGCCCCAGCATTTT.

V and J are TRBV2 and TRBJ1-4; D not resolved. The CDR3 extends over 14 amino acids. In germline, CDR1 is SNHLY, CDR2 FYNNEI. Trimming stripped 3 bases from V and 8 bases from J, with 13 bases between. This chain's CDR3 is CASSDRVGGEKLFF. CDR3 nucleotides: TGTGCCAGCAGTGACCGGGTTGGAGGGGAAAAACTGTTTTTT.